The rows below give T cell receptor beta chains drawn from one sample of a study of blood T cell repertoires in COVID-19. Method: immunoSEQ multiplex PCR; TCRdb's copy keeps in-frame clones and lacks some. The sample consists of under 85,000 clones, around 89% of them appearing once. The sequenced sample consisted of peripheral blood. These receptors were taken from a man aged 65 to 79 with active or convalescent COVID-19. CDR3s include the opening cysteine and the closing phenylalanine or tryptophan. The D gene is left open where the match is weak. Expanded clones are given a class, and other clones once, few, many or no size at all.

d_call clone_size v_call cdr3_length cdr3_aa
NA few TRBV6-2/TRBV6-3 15 CASSYPRGAFYEQYF
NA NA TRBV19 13 CASSIRRNQPQHF
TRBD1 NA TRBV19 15 CASSRTGGNVGELFF
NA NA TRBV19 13 CATNRGRGSGYTF
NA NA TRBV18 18 CASSPLGGGASGNTEAFF
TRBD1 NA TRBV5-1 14 CASAGQGRNEKLFF
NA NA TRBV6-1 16 CASSELFAQGYEKLFF
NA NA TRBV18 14 CASSRGTNSYEQYF
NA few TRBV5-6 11 CASSFQGEQYF
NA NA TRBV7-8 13 CASSLVGDQPQHF
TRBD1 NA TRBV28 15 CASSSGQASSYEQYF
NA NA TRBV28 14 CASSPGTSTYEQYF
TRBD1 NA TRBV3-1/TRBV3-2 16 CASSHGNRGGNEKLFF
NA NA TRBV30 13 CAWSAGGRETQYF
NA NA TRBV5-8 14 CASSLTGWNQPQHF
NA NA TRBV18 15 CASSPLDSQGYEQYF
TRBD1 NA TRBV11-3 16 CASSLAGTGGAYEQFF
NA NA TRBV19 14 CASSAGPRSYGYTF
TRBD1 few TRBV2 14 CASSDPGGSYEQYF
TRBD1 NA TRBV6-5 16 CASSYRTGLETDTQYF
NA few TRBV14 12 CASSPFGAGYTF
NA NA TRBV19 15 CASSIGGTGSYEQYF
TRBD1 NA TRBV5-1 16 CASSPAQDRVSTEAFF
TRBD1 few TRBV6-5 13 CASRPGQGQPQHF
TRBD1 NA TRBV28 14 CASSLDRGGYEQYF
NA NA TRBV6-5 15 CASSSQGGGAYGYTF
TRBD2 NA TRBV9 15 CASSVEFSGRETQYF
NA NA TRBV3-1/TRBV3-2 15 CASSQNPGAAYEQYF
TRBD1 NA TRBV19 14 CASSTGQVPETQYF
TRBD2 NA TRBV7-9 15 CASSFREGLTDTQYF
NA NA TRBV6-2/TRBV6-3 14 CASSYRPLEQPQHF
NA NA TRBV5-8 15 CARRRVPSGANVLTF
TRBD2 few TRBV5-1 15 CASSEGLAGPDTQYF
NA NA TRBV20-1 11 CSARRSTEAFF
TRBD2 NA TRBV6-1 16 CASSEWGGTQRYEQYF
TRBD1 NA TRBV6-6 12 CASRDRVYEQYF
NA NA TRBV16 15 CASSQSPPGGSEAFF
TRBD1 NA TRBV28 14 CASSSSQGHYGYTF
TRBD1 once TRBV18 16 CASSPQRQGVGSPLHF
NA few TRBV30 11 CAGGQTYEQYF
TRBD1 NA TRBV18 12 CASSPRQGDAFF
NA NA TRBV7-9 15 CASSLAEAHSYEQYF
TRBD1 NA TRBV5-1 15 CASSFPTGGLDTQYF
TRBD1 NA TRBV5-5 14 CASSLGGGRTEAFF
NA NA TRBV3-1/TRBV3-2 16 CASSQTGSTRTYGYTF
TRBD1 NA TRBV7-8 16 CASSWNPGQLNTEAFF
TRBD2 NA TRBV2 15 CASGVAGVAYNEQFF
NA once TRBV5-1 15 CASSLAFGGNEKLFF
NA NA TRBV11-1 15 CASSLVAYGSYEQYF
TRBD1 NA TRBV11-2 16 CASSLTPLTGVSPLHF
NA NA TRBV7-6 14 CASSLFEGIEKLFF
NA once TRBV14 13 CASSLAGTDTQYF
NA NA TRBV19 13 CASSIGRNYGYTF
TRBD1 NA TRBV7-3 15 CASSSQGASSNEQFF
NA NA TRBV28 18 CASSLWESETGVNTEAFF
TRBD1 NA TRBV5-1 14 CASSVGQANNEQFF